The 31 T cell receptor beta chains given below trace back to one sample, sequenced in a study of shared clonotypes between healthy human individuals. Produced via immunoSEQ multiplex PCR; TCRdb's table is partial and in-frame only. This table holds over a million clones, more than 65% found once. Sequenced input: memory CD4+ T cells sorted from blood. Subset specified: CD45RA-negative fraction. The receptors shown here come from a man aged 18 to 30 in good health.

The chain carries TRBV6-5 and TRBJ2-7; 8 nucleotides line up with TRBD2. This CDR3 comprises 14 residues. After removal of 2 bases from V and 6 bases from J, the junction contained 6 bases not matched to a gene. Per germline, CDR1 MNHEY and CDR2 SVGAGI. The CDR3 DNA reads TGTGCCAGCAGTTACGAGGCGGGGGGCCCCGAGCAGTACTTC. Translating gives CASSYEAGGPEQYF.

Note on this clone: Additional DNA sequences in this sample encode the identical CDR3. The chain employs TRBV18 and TRBJ2-2; 14 bases line up with TRBD2. The V and J ends lost 4 bases and 1 base, in that order; junction bases with no gene match: 2. CDR3 length: 17 amino acids. CDR1 is KGHSH and CDR2 is LQKENI in the germline V gene. CDR3: CASSRGTSGRNTGELFF. The CDR3 DNA reads TGTGCCAGCTCACGAGGGACTAGCGGGAGGAACACCGGGGAGCTGTTTTTT. Full variable domain (outside the CDR3, taken from reference TRBV18 and TRBJ2-2): NAGVMQNPRHLVRRRGQEARLRCSPMKGHSHVYWYRQLPEEGLKFMVYLQKENIIDESGMPKERFSAEFPKEGPSILRIQQVVRGDSAAYFCASSRGTSGRNTGELFFGEGSRLTVL.

The chain couples TRBV6-5 to TRBJ2-2, with 8 bases aligning to TRBD2. Looked up from germline, CDR1 is MNHEY and CDR2 is SVGAGI. J gave up 3 bases and V 11 bases, and 2 bases lay outside the gene matches. The CDR3 runs 12 residues. The CDR3 coding sequence is TGTGCCGCCGGGAGGGACACCGGGGAGCTGTTTTTT. It yields the protein CAAGRDTGELFF.

This clone showed up just once. This chain uses TRBV27 with TRBJ2-7, with 8 bases that match TRBD1. Trimming at V came to 5 bases and at J to 2 bases, leaving 5 bases not matched to a gene. The length of the CDR3 is 14 residues. CDR1 and CDR2 (germline): MNHEY, SMNVEV (reference sequence). The CDR3 spells CASSPRDRTYEQYF. The DNA of the CDR3 is TGTGCCAGCAGTCCTCGGGACAGGACCTACGAGCAGTACTTC.

The chain is built from TRBV7-9 and TRBJ2-7, with D hard to call. Trimming cost V 8 bases and J 6 bases, with 17 bases left between them. Germline loops: CDR1 SEHNR, CDR2 FQNEAQ (reference sequence). This CDR3 region has 13 residues. The CDR3 DNA follows: TGTGCCAGCGGCGAGATGAAGGGCTTCGAGCAGTACTTC. It is translated as CASGEMKGFEQYF.

The rearrangement uses TRBV11-2 and TRBJ2-1; the match to TRBD2 covers 12 bases. J gave up 6 bases and V 2 bases, and 5 bases lay outside the gene matches. The CDR3 runs 16 residues. Looked up from germline, CDR1 is SGHAT and CDR2 is FQNNGV. CDR3 protein: CASSLLAGGPGNEQFF. CDR3 DNA sequence: TGTGCCAGCAGCTTACTAGCGGGGGGGCCCGGCAATGAGCAGTTCTTC.

The chain employs TRBV10-3 and TRBJ1-1; D ambiguous. V was cut by 2 bases and J by 9 bases, with 7 bases left in between. Germline CDR1 and CDR2: ENHRY and SYGVKD. The CDR3 is made up of 11 amino acids. The CDR3 spells CAISEGVQAFF. The CDR3 DNA reads as TGTGCCATCAGTGAGGGTGTGCAAGCTTTCTTT.

The chain links TRBV4-1 to TRBJ2-2, with 13 bases matching TRBD2. This CDR3 is built from 17 residues. CDR1 MGHRA and CDR2 YSYEKL come from the germline V gene. V lost 4 bases to trimming and J lost 7 bases; unmatched junction nucleotides: 9. The CDR3 coding sequence is TGCGCCAGCAGCCCCTCCGGGACTAGCGGGGCGGGCGGGGAGCTGTTTTTT. It codes for CASSPSGTSGAGGELFF.

The rearrangement links TRBV7-2 to TRBJ2-7, with D possibly matching TRBD1 (5 bases). Trimming pared 3 bases from V and 4 bases from J, leaving 13 bases between. Germline loops: CDR1 SGHTA, CDR2 FQGNSA. The CDR3 totals 14 residues. The CDR3 loop is CASSLRITGYEQYF. CDR3 in DNA: TGTGCCAGCAGCTTGCGGATAACAGGTTACGAGCAGTACTTC.

This clone turned up a few times. The chain recombines TRBV18 with TRBJ1-5, with D possibly being TRBD1 (5 bases). The V and J ends lost 2 bases and 7 bases respectively, with 9 bases between them. The germline V gene has CDR1 KGHSH and CDR2 LQKENI. This CDR3 has 13 residues. The CDR3 nucleotides read TGTGCCAGCTCACCAGCGGGGGACCAGCCCCAGCATTTT. Translation gives CASSPAGDQPQHF.

The chain links TRBV6-1 to TRBJ1-2; TRBD1 matches at 8 bases. The germline V gene encodes CDR1 MNHNS and CDR2 SASEGT. The CDR3 totals 12 residues. The ends lost 7 bases at V and 10 bases at J; junction bases unmatched: 8. The CDR3 protein is CASNRQGLDYTF. CDR3 bases: TGTGCCAGCAATCGACAGGGGTTGGACTACACCTTC.

The J gene is TRBJ1-3, the V gene TRBV4-2, with D unclear. Trimming pared 0 bases from V and 2 bases from J, leaving 11 bases between. The germline V gene encodes CDR1 LGHNA and CDR2 YNFKEQ. CDR3 size: 16 residues. CDR3 in amino acids: CASSQEVVLTGNTIYF. The CDR3, as DNA: TGTGCCAGCAGCCAAGAGGTGGTCCTGACTGGAAACACCATATATTTT.

CDR3 residues: CASSFGDGVADTQYF. The CDR3 DNA reads as TGCGCCAGCAGCTTTGGGGACGGGGTTGCAGATACGCAGTATTTT. This sequence joins TRBV5-1 and TRBJ2-3; perhaps D is TRBD1 or TRBD2 (5 bases each). V was shortened by 2 bases and J by 4 bases, with 14 bases between the two germline ends. The CDR3 has 15 residues. Germline values: CDR1 SGHRS, CDR2 YFSETQ.

The gene calls are TRBV10-3 and TRBJ1-2; no clear D gene. The CDR3 length is 15 residues. Germline V gene lookup returns CDR1 ENHRY and CDR2 SYGVKD. The ends were cut back, 5 bases at V and 4 bases at J, with 17 bases in the middle. In nucleotides, the CDR3 is TGTGCCATCAGTCAACAGAATAAACCCCTCTATGGCTACACCTTC. Translating it yields CAISQQNKPLYGYTF.

CDR3 DNA sequence: TGTGCCACCAGCAGAGAGAACCCACTAGCGGTAGGGTTCACAGATACGCAGTATTTT. Translating gives CATSRENPLAVGFTDTQYF. The J gene is TRBJ2-3, the V gene TRBV15, with 8 bases matching TRBD2. Germline trimming cut 0 bases from V and 2 bases from J; bases unmatched to any gene: 13. The CDR3 extends over 19 amino acids. Per the germline V gene, CDR1 is LNHNV and CDR2 is YYDKDF (reference sequence).

This chain connects TRBV5-6 to TRBJ2-6; unclear D gene. The V and J ends lost 4 bases and 0 bases respectively, with 8 bases between them. The CDR3 runs 15 residues. Germline V gives CDR1 SGHDT, CDR2 YYEEEE. CDR3 residues: CASSLQNSGANVLTF. DNA of the CDR3: TGTGCCAGCAGCCTGCAGAACTCTGGGGCCAACGTCCTGACTTTC.

The V call is TRBV5-4, the J call TRBJ2-1; D possibly uses TRBD1 or TRBD2 (6 bases each). Per germline, CDR1 SGHNT and CDR2 YYREEE (reference sequence). The CDR3 is 16 residues long. V lost 4 bases and J lost 8, with 22 bases in between. CDR3 region: CASSRGSGQGSYEQFF. CDR3 nucleotides: TGTGCCAGCAGCCGGGGGTCGGGGCAGGGGTCCTATGAGCAGTTCTTC.

This clone has just one count. The chain has TRBV28 and TRBJ1-6, with a weak D call TRBD1 (6 bases). This CDR3 comprises 13 residues. V was clipped by 7 bases and J by 11 bases, with 15 bases between them. The V gene's germline CDR1 is MDHEN and CDR2 SYDVKM. The CDR3, as DNA: TGTGCCAGCAAACTAGGGGGGGCGGCACCCCTCCACTTT. Protein sequence: CASKLGGAAPLHF.

This clone came up many times. This sequence joins TRBV5-1 and TRBJ2-1; 7 nucleotides agree with TRBD2. The CDR3 length is 13 residues. The germline V gene has CDR1 SGHRS and CDR2 YFSETQ. Trimming took 2 bases from V and 9 from J; bases not matched to a gene: 5. The CDR3, as DNA: TGCGCCAGCAGCTTCTTCAGGGAGGGTGAGCAGTTCTTC. Its protein product is CASSFFREGEQFF.

This clone appeared a few times. V gene TRBV10-1 combines with J gene TRBJ2-2, with D unclear. Germline lookup yields CDR1 WNHNN and CDR2 SYGVQD (reference sequence). This CDR3 region has 14 residues. V was shortened by 4 bases and J by 2 bases, with 8 bases between the two germline ends. CDR3 in amino acids: CASSAGINTGELFF. CDR3 coding DNA: TGCGCCAGCAGTGCTGGGATTAACACCGGGGAGCTGTTTTTT.

The chain carries TRBV6-5 and TRBJ2-1; D tentatively reads TRBD1 or TRBD2 (5 bases each). The germline gives CDR1 MNHEY, CDR2 SVGAGI. The CDR3 runs to 15 residues. V shed 6 bases and J shed 0 bases, with 12 bases lying between them. CDR3 amino acids: CASRPGALSYNEQFF. In nucleotides, the CDR3 is TGTGCCAGCAGGCCCGGGGCCCTCTCCTACAATGAGCAGTTCTTC.

This clone was counted a few times. The chain has TRBV7-2 and TRBJ2-7; 9 bases are a match to TRBD1. CDR3 length: 15 residues. The V gene end was trimmed by 4 bases and the J gene end by 3 bases; junction bases not matched to a gene: 7. Germline V lookup: CDR1 SGHTA, CDR2 FQGNSA. In DNA, the CDR3 is TGTGCCAGCAGCTCCGGGACAGGGATGGGCTACGAGCAGTACTTC. It specifies CASSSGTGMGYEQYF.

The CDR3 region is CASSPSAGANVLTF. In nucleotides, the CDR3 is TGTGCCAGCTCACCGTCGGCTGGGGCCAACGTCCTGACTTTC. V usage is TRBV18 and J usage is TRBJ2-6; D gene uncertain. This CDR3 has 14 residues. The V and J ends lost 3 bases and 2 bases respectively, with 5 bases between them. Germline CDR1 and CDR2: KGHSH and LQKENI. Drawing the rest from reference TRBV18 and TRBJ2-6, the complete variable domain is NAGVMQNPRHLVRRRGQEARLRCSPMKGHSHVYWYRQLPEEGLKFMVYLQKENIIDESGMPKERFSAEFPKEGPSILRIQQVVRGDSAAYFCASSPSAGANVLTFGAGSRLTVL.

This chain uses TRBV28 with TRBJ1-2, with TRBD1 as a possible D gene (6 bases). This CDR3 has 14 amino acids. From germline, CDR1 is MDHEN and CDR2 SYDVKM. V lost 3 bases and J lost 5, with 13 bases in between. The CDR3 DNA reads as TGTGCCAGCAGTTTCCCCAGGGGCCATTATGGCTACACCTTC. Translated: CASSFPRGHYGYTF.

CDR3 protein: CASSQARGSSPLHF. Written as DNA, the CDR3 is TGTGCCAGCAGCCAAGCGAGGGGTTCTTCACCCCTCCACTTT. The chain combines TRBV14 with TRBJ1-6; tentatively, D is TRBD1 (5 bases). The CDR3 totals 14 residues. Germline V lookup: CDR1 SGHDN, CDR2 FVKESK. The V gene lost 1 base and the J gene lost 9 bases, with 10 bases spanning the gap.

This chain connects TRBV4-3 to TRBJ2-1, with TRBD1 as a possible D gene (6 bases). The length of the CDR3 is 15 residues. Trimming pared 2 bases from V and 5 bases from J, leaving 13 bases between. The V gene's germline CDR1 is LGHNA and CDR2 YSLEER. DNA of the CDR3: TGCGCCAGCAGCCAAACAGGGTTTGTGGACAATGAGCAGTTCTTC. It translates to CASSQTGFVDNEQFF.

The rearrangement uses TRBV4-3 and TRBJ2-6, with D unclear. Germline V gene lookup returns CDR1 LGHNA and CDR2 YSLEER. This CDR3 is built from 19 residues. V lost 0 bases and J 1 base, leaving 16 bases between the germline ends. As DNA, the CDR3 is TGCGCCAGCAGCCAAGATCCCTCCGGAAGTCCGTCTGGGGCCAACGTCCTGACTTTC. This encodes CASSQDPSGSPSGANVLTF.

The chain combines TRBV10-3 with TRBJ2-3, with 7 bases that match TRBD2. The trim removed 5 bases at V and 9 bases at J, leaving 8 bases unmatched. The CDR3 runs to 13 residues. Germline assignment: CDR1 ENHRY and CDR2 SYGVKD. As DNA, the CDR3 is TGTGCCATCAGTCGCCTAGCGGAGATGACGCAGTATTTT. As protein: CAISRLAEMTQYF.

The rearrangement uses TRBV6-5 and TRBJ2-2; maybe TRBD1 (5 bases). The V end was cut by 4 bases, the J end by 5 bases, with 14 bases between. The germline gives CDR1 MNHEY, CDR2 SVGAGI. The CDR3 consists of 15 residues. DNA of the CDR3: TGTGCCAGCAGTTTCTCCGACAGAAAGACCGGGGAGCTGTTTTTT. Residues: CASSFSDRKTGELFF.

This clone has a handful of counts. The J gene is TRBJ2-3, the V gene TRBV4-2; 11 nucleotides align to TRBD2. V trimming: 1 base; J trimming: 5 bases; junction bases outside the gene matches: 8. The CDR3 extends over 17 amino acids. In germline, CDR1 is LGHNA, CDR2 YNFKEQ. CDR3 coding DNA: TGTGCCAGCAGCCAAGTGGCTAGCGGGGGGAGTGGAGATACGCAGTATTTT. It encodes CASSQVASGGSGDTQYF.

The V call is TRBV19, the J call TRBJ1-1; tentatively, D is TRBD1 (5 bases). The CDR3 sequence is 13 residues long. Germline loops: CDR1 LNHDA, CDR2 SQIVND (reference sequence). Trimming left V 1 base short and J 8 bases short, with 11 bases between. CDR3 sequence: CASSIARDREAFF. The CDR3 DNA reads as TGTGCCAGTAGTATAGCTCGAGACAGAGAAGCTTTCTTT.